This TCR beta chain was captured by sequencing in a study of blood T cell repertoires in COVID-19. For the study at large: Acute-phase and convalescent COVID-19 samples originated in the United States, Italy and Spain.

Donors in Cohort 3 who had recovered were those with two negative PCRs, healthcare professional clearance, or resolution of their symptoms. The table came from immunoSEQ multiplex PCR; TCRdb's copy has only in-frame clones and leaves some out. The table has 130,000 to 150,000 clones, about 82% seen once. This CDR3 region has 16 residues. Germline values: CDR1 LGHDT, CDR2 YNNKEL (reference sequence). V trimming: 0 bases; J trimming: 5 bases; junction bases outside the gene matches: 6. The chain recombines TRBV3-1 (or the pseudogene TRBV3-2) with TRBJ1-2; 10 nucleotides line up with TRBD1. The sequencing sample was made of PBMCs or T cells enriched from blood (not recorded which). The TCR originated in a woman in her thirties or forties who had recovered from COVID-19. Here the CDR3 DNA reads TGTGCCAGCAGCCAAGATCTCGGGACAGGGGCGTATGGCTACACCTTC. Its translation: CASSQDLGTGAYGYTF.